These T cell receptor beta chains were read from a single sample in a study of blood T cell repertoires in COVID-19. Clones were read by immunoSEQ multiplex PCR, and TCRdb kept only the in-frame ones, dropping some. The sample shows 55,000 to 80,000 clones, 80% to 85% of them seen only once. Sequenced material: peripheral blood. The receptors originated from a human donor in a cohort sampled during active COVID-19. Both conserved end residues are part of each CDR3. Fields, in order: D gene, J gene, clone size, V gene, CDR3 length, CDR3 protein, CDR3 DNA. D genes are given only for firm matches. Rows give clone size only sometimes, using once, few, many, or a class for an expanded clone.

>NA|TRBJ2-7|NA|TRBV18|14
CASSPKSGAYEQYF
TGTGCCAGCTCACCGAAATCGGGTGCCTACGAGCAGTACTTC
>NA|TRBJ1-1|NA|TRBV10-3|13
CAIRRGLNTEAFF
TGTGCCATCAGAAGAGGGTTGAACACTGAAGCTTTCTTT
>TRBD1|TRBJ2-5|once|TRBV5-1|16
CASSLGQGTSKETQYF
TGCGCCAGCAGCTTGGGACAGGGGACGTCAAAAGAGACCCAGTACTTC
>TRBD2|TRBJ2-7|NA|TRBV11-2|15
CASSPWTSGSPEQYF
TGTGCCAGCAGCCCGTGGACTAGCGGGAGTCCCGAGCAGTACTTC
>NA|TRBJ1-1|few|TRBV12-3/TRBV12-4|12
CASSLQGTEAFF
TGTGCCAGCAGTTTACAGGGCACTGAAGCTTTCTTT
>NA|TRBJ2-7|NA|TRBV9|13
CASSPHGGYEQYF
TGTGCCAGCAGCCCCCATGGGGGGTACGAGCAGTACTTC
>TRBD2|TRBJ2-1|NA|TRBV10-3|12
CAISGGGGEQFF
TGTGCCATCAGTGGGGGGGGTGGAGAGCAGTTCTTC
>TRBD2|TRBJ2-7|NA|TRBV28|17
CASSGDYGGRISYEQYF
TGTGCCAGCAGTGGGGATTACGGCGGGAGGATATCCTACGAGCAGTACTTC
>TRBD2|TRBJ2-1|NA|TRBV6-1|16
CASSDLAGGSYNEQFF
TGTGCCAGCAGTGATCTAGCGGGAGGAAGTTACAATGAGCAGTTCTTC
>TRBD2|TRBJ2-7|NA|TRBV7-9|15
CASSPRTSVSYEQYF
TGTGCCAGCAGCCCGAGGACTAGCGTTTCCTACGAGCAGTACTTC
>TRBD1|TRBJ1-4|few|TRBV7-9|16
CASSFIVTGGGEKLFF
TGTGCCAGCAGCTTCATCGTAACAGGGGGCGGTGAAAAACTGTTTTTT
>TRBD2|TRBJ2-1|NA|TRBV14|15
CASRRGGSSYNEQFF
TGTGCCAGCAGACGGGGCGGGAGCTCCTACAATGAGCAGTTCTTC
>TRBD1|TRBJ2-3|NA|TRBV19|13
CARGQGWTDTQYF
TGTGCCAGGGGACAGGGCTGGACAGATACGCAGTATTTT
>TRBD1|TRBJ2-6|once|TRBV6-5|15
CASRAGGSGANVLTF
TGTGCCAGCAGGGCAGGGGGCTCTGGGGCCAACGTCCTGACTTTC